The 23 T cell receptor beta chains reported below all come from one sample, sequenced in a study of blood T cell repertoires in COVID-19. Measured with immunoSEQ multiplex PCR; TCRdb has only the in-frame clones, and not every one. The table records around 200,000 clones, around 82% of them present only once. The sequenced material came from peripheral blood. The source is a man aged 45 to 65 with active or convalescent COVID-19.

The rearrangement uses TRBV21-1 and TRBJ1-6; no DNA check was done on the table's D call, TRBD1. TRBV21-1 is annotated as a pseudogene. The CDR3 covers 17 residues. CDR3 region: CASSKRQGGSYNSPLHF. Here the CDR3 DNA reads TGTGCCAGCAGCAAAAGACAGGGTGGATCCTATAATTCACCCCTCCACTTT.

The V call is TRBV2, the J call TRBJ2-1, with D maybe TRBD2 (6 bases). This CDR3 region has 14 residues. V was clipped by 4 bases and J by 1 base, with 8 bases between them. Germline V gives CDR1 SNHLY, CDR2 FYNNEI. CDR3 bases: TGTGCCAGCAGTGGCGGGGCATCCTACAATGAGCAGTTCTTC. It encodes CASSGGASYNEQFF.

The CDR3 nucleotides read TGTGCCAGCAGCCCCAGCGAGGGTAGCGGGAGGGCATACACCGGGGAGCTGTTTTTT. It specifies CASSPSEGSGRAYTGELFF. The chain couples TRBV11-2 to TRBJ2-2, with 11 bases that match TRBD2. Looked up from germline, CDR1 is SGHAT and CDR2 is FQNNGV. The length of the CDR3 is 19 residues. Losses at the gene ends were 5 bases for V and 3 bases for J; bases not matched to a gene: 14.

This rearrangement joins TRBV28 to TRBJ2-7; perhaps TRBD1 as D (5 bases). From germline, CDR1 is MDHEN and CDR2 SYDVKM. The CDR3 covers 10 residues. V was clipped by 8 bases and J by 6 bases, with 8 bases between them. CDR3: CASSRVEQYF. The DNA of the CDR3 is TGTGCCAGCTCCAGGGTCGAGCAGTACTTC. Using reference TRBV28 and TRBJ2-7 for the parts outside the CDR3, the full variable domain is DVKVTQSSRYLVKRTGEKVFLECVQDMDHENMFWYRQDPGLGLRLIYFSYDVKMKEKGDIPEGYSVSREKKERFSLILESASTNQTSMYLCASSRVEQYFGPGTRLTVT.

This sequence joins TRBV18 and TRBJ1-3; D unclear. Germline V gene sequence: CDR1 KGHSH, CDR2 LQKENI. The CDR3 loop spans 15 amino acids. V was shortened by 6 bases and J by 2 bases, with 14 bases between the two germline ends. As DNA, the CDR3 is TGTGCCAGCTCCCCCGCCGGGGAGACTGGAAACACCATATATTTT. Its translation: CASSPAGETGNTIYF.

This chain links TRBV11-2 with TRBJ1-3; TRBD1 might be the D (5 bases). Germline values: CDR1 SGHAT, CDR2 FQNNGV. V gave up 4 bases and J gave up 1 base, with 14 bases separating them. The CDR3 covers 16 residues. The DNA for the CDR3 is TGTGCCAGCAGCTCCTTAGGACACGAGTCTGGAAACACCATATATTTT. It encodes CASSSLGHESGNTIYF.

The chain uses TRBV4-1 and TRBJ2-3; 15 bases are shared with TRBD2. The J segment lost 4 bases and the V segment lost 4 bases, leaving 6 bases of the junction unmatched. CDR3 length: 17 residues. Per the germline V gene, CDR1 is MGHRA and CDR2 is YSYEKL. CDR3 bases: TGCGCCAGCAGCCGGCAAGGGACTAGCGGGAGGTCAGATACGCAGTATTTT. Translation: CASSRQGTSGRSDTQYF.

This clone was seen a few times. This sequence joins TRBV30 and TRBJ2-2, with D perhaps matching TRBD2 (7 bases). Germline CDR1 is GTSNPN and CDR2 is SVGIG (reference sequence). The CDR3 totals 14 residues. V was pared by 5 bases and J by 1 base, with 11 bases between. The CDR3: CAWSRGGNTGELFF. The CDR3 nucleotides are TGTGCCTGGTCGAGGGGGGGGAACACCGGGGAGCTGTTTTTT.

The CDR3 reads CASSINSYNSPLHF. In nucleotides, the CDR3 is TGTGCCAGTAGTATCAACTCCTATAATTCACCCCTCCACTTT. V and J are TRBV19 and TRBJ1-6; D not certain. Germline lookup yields CDR1 LNHDA and CDR2 SQIVND (reference sequence). CDR3 length equals 14 residues. V was trimmed by 3 bases and J by 0 bases, leaving 3 bases between them.

This sequence joins TRBV27 and TRBJ2-5; 8 nucleotides align to TRBD1. Germline V gene lookup returns CDR1 MNHEY and CDR2 SMNVEV (reference sequence). The V gene end was trimmed by 6 bases and the J gene end by 4 bases; junction bases not matched to a gene: 10. CDR3 length equals 15 residues. This chain's CDR3 is CASSQGQAVGETQYF. In DNA form, the CDR3 reads TGTGCCAGCAGCCAGGGACAGGCCGTAGGAGAGACCCAGTACTTC.

The rearrangement joins TRBV6-5 to TRBJ1-5, with D perhaps TRBD1 (5 bases). V was pared by 0 bases and J by 6 bases, with 12 bases between. The CDR3 totals 15 residues. Germline CDR1 and CDR2: MNHEY and SVGAGI. The chain's CDR3 is CASSYSGQGFQPQHF. CDR3 in DNA: TGTGCCAGCAGTTACTCAGGGCAGGGCTTTCAGCCCCAGCATTTT.

The chain carries TRBV7-2 and TRBJ2-4; 12 nucleotides match TRBD2. The CDR3 loop spans 19 amino acids. The trim removed 1 base at V and 0 bases at J, leaving 7 bases unmatched. Germline V gene lookup returns CDR1 SGHTA and CDR2 FQGNSA. Here the CDR3 DNA reads TGTGCCAGCAGCTTAGAGACTAGCGGGAGTAGAAGAGCCAAAAACATTCAGTACTTC. It is translated as CASSLETSGSRRAKNIQYF.

V is TRBV4-2 and J is TRBJ2-1; a possible D gene is TRBD2 (6 bases). Germline values: CDR1 LGHNA, CDR2 YNFKEQ. Trimming took 0 bases from V and 4 from J, leaving 10 bases between them. CDR3 length: 15 amino acids. DNA of the CDR3: TGTGCCAGCAGCCAAGATGGACTACGATACAATGAGCAGTTCTTC. Translating gives CASSQDGLRYNEQFF.

As DNA, the CDR3 is TGCGCCAGCGGGGGGAGCTCCTACAATGAGCAGTTCTTC. Translated: CASGGSSYNEQFF. The chain joins TRBV10-1 to TRBJ2-1; tentatively, D is TRBD2 (6 bases). V was cut by 8 bases and J by 0 bases, with 8 bases left in between. Germline loops: CDR1 WNHNN, CDR2 SYGVQD (reference sequence). CDR3 length equals 13 residues.

This chain connects TRBV18 to TRBJ1-2; no clear D. This CDR3 is 16 amino acids long. Trimming removed 2 bases from V and 6 bases from J, with 19 bases in between. Germline V gene data show CDR1 as KGHSH and CDR2 as LQKENI. CDR3 protein: CASSPSVTVARDGYTF. The CDR3 DNA is TGTGCCAGCTCACCATCCGTAACGGTCGCCCGGGATGGCTACACCTTC. The full variable domain, completed using reference TRBV18 and TRBJ1-2, is NAGVMQNPRHLVRRRGQEARLRCSPMKGHSHVYWYRQLPEEGLKFMVYLQKENIIDESGMPKERFSAEFPKEGPSILRIQQVVRGDSAAYFCASSPSVTVARDGYTFGSGTRLTVV.

The rearrangement links TRBV6-5 to TRBJ2-1, with 7 bases matching TRBD1. The germline gives CDR1 MNHEY, CDR2 SVGAGI. V lost 7 bases to trimming and J lost 0 bases; unmatched junction nucleotides: 6. CDR3 size: 15 residues. The CDR3 reads CASIHRGVSYNEQFF. The DNA for the CDR3 is TGTGCCAGCATTCACAGGGGCGTCTCCTACAATGAGCAGTTCTTC.

The chain uses TRBV28 and TRBJ1-2, with D hard to call. The CDR3 runs to 17 residues. Germline values: CDR1 MDHEN, CDR2 SYDVKM. Trimming took 6 bases from V and 3 from J, leaving 23 bases between them. This CDR3 is CASRLDGKNPRYYGYTF. The CDR3 DNA reads TGTGCCAGCAGATTGGACGGGAAAAACCCCAGATACTATGGCTACACCTTC.

This sequence joins TRBV5-1 and TRBJ2-7; 7 bases are a match to TRBD1. Looked up from germline, CDR1 is SGHRS and CDR2 is YFSETQ. With V trimmed by 3 bases and J by 0 bases, 3 bases remained unmatched. The CDR3 covers 14 residues. The CDR3 sequence: CASSYGDSSYEQYF. Here the CDR3 DNA reads TGCGCCAGCAGCTACGGGGACAGCTCCTACGAGCAGTACTTC.

The V gene is TRBV29-1, the J gene TRBJ1-1, with D unresolved. With 7 bases removed from V and 0 bases from J, the gap between germline ends came to 12 bases. This CDR3 comprises 13 residues. The germline gives CDR1 SQVTM, CDR2 ANQGSEA. Here the CDR3 DNA reads TGCAGCGCCTGGTACGGGTTGAACACTGAAGCTTTCTTT. Encoded protein: CSAWYGLNTEAFF.

This chain links TRBV4-1 with TRBJ2-5; TRBD2 matches at 9 bases. Germline V gives CDR1 MGHRA, CDR2 YSYEKL. The CDR3 extends over 19 amino acids. Losses at the gene ends were 0 bases for V and 4 bases for J; bases not matched to a gene: 15. Written as DNA, the CDR3 is TGCGCCAGCAGCCAAGATCGGGTGGAGCGCGGGGGGGCCTTAGAGACCCAGTACTTC. Its translation: CASSQDRVERGGALETQYF.

The chain uses TRBV7-3 and TRBJ1-5; D is perhaps TRBD1 (5 bases). V lost 5 bases and J lost 0, with 8 bases in between. Germline V gene sequence: CDR1 SGHTA, CDR2 FQGTGA. The CDR3 length is 14 residues. DNA for the CDR3: TGTGCCAGCAGCCTGACAGATAGCAATCAGCCCCAGCATTTT. Translated, it gives CASSLTDSNQPQHF.

The chain recombines TRBV4-3 with TRBJ1-4; D is unclear. CDR3 size: 17 residues. Trimming took 5 bases from V and 10 from J, leaving 26 bases between them. Germline V gene sequence: CDR1 LGHNA, CDR2 YSLEER. CDR3 protein: CASSASPQTRVGVKLFF. CDR3 nucleotide sequence: TGCGCCAGCAGCGCCTCCCCCCAGACCCGGGTTGGTGTAAAACTGTTTTTT.

The V gene is TRBV12-3 or TRBV12-4, the J gene TRBJ1-1, with D tentatively TRBD1 (6 bases). V was shortened by 3 bases and J by 8 bases, with 7 bases between the two germline ends. The CDR3 loop spans 11 amino acids. This chain's CDR3 is CASSFRGEAFF. For the CDR3, the DNA is TGTGCCAGCAGTTTTAGGGGGGAAGCTTTCTTT.